Following are 26 T cell receptor beta chains from one sample sequenced in a study of T cell repertoires in cytomegalovirus infection. TCRdb reprocessed the reads via MiXCR and lists one record per CDR3 protein. The sample has about 470,000 distinct CDR3 sequences; 42% are singletons. Their antigen targets remain unknown. Sequencing used cultured PBMCs, obtained from culture after CMV antigen stimulation. These receptors all come from a human donor in good health (CMV status not recorded). Some clones in this sample may be carry-over from other donors' samples.

The chain carries TRBV11-3 and TRBJ2-2; D remains ambiguous. The length of the CDR3 is 13 residues. Germline V gene lookup returns CDR1 SGHNT and CDR2 YENEEA. Trimming removed 5 bases at V and 7 bases at J, with 11 bases between. CDR3 residues: CASSARGGGELFF. The CDR3 DNA follows: TGTGCCAGCAGCGCTAGAGGTGGCGGGGAGCTGTTTTTT.

V and J are TRBV5-4 and TRBJ1-2; a weak D match, TRBD1 (6 bases). Trimming removed 5 bases from V and 7 bases from J, with 21 bases in between. Germline CDR1 and CDR2: SGHNT and YYREEE (reference sequence). This CDR3 spans 15 amino acids. This chain's CDR3 is CASSFPVPRRGGYTF. Written as DNA, the CDR3 is TGTGCCAGCAGTTTCCCAGTCCCCCGCAGGGGTGGCTACACCTTC.

A few counts support this clonotype. The J gene is TRBJ2-1, the V gene TRBV7-6; D gene uncertain. Trimming took 6 bases from V and 0 from J, leaving 9 bases between them. Germline V gene sequence: CDR1 SGHVS, CDR2 FNYEAQ. This CDR3 spans 14 amino acids. The CDR3, as DNA: TGTGCCAGCAGGACCGGGTCCTCCTACAATGAGCAGTTCTTC. Translated: CASRTGSSYNEQFF.

The chain couples TRBV20-1 to TRBJ2-2; D remains unclear. The V end lost 3 bases, the J end lost 0 bases, and 14 bases lay between the germline ends. The CDR3 is 16 amino acids. The V gene's germline CDR1 is DFQATT and CDR2 SNEGSKA (reference sequence). As DNA, the CDR3 is TGCAGTGCTAGTTTGGGAAGCGTAGCGAACACCGGGGAGCTGTTTTTT. It codes for CSASLGSVANTGELFF.

This clonotype qualifies as medium-sized. The chain has TRBV7-9 and TRBJ2-5; perhaps TRBD1 as D (5 bases). The length of the CDR3 is 13 residues. V lost 1 base to trimming and J lost 5 bases, with 8 bases between them. Germline V CDR1 and CDR2: SEHNR, FQNEAQ (reference sequence). The DNA of the CDR3 is TGTGCCAGCAGCTTAGGGTCAGGGGAGACCCAGTACTTC. Translating it yields CASSLGSGETQYF.

This CDR3 reads CASSQSGEYEQYF. CDR3 DNA: TGTGCCAGCAGCCAATCGGGCGAGTACGAGCAGTACTTC. V usage is TRBV16 and J usage is TRBJ2-7; no clear D gene. CDR1 is KGHSY, CDR2 FQNENV, per germline. Between the trimmed V and J ends, which lost 0 bases and 4 bases, there was a span of 7 bases. The CDR3 is 13 amino acids. Filled out from reference TRBV16 and TRBJ2-7, the complete variable domain reads GEEVAQTPKHLVRGEGQKAKLYCAPIKGHSYVFWYQQVLKNEFKFLISFQNENVFDETGMPKERFSAKCLPNSPCSLEIQATKLEDSAVYFCASSQSGEYEQYFGPGTRLTVT.

This clonotype was detected a few times. The chain joins TRBV7-2 to TRBJ1-1; D is uncertain. Per germline, CDR1 SGHTA and CDR2 FQGNSA. Trimming took off 3 bases at V and 4 bases at J, with 9 bases between the two ends. CDR3 length equals 13 residues. CDR3 sequence reads: CASSFQYATEAFF. The CDR3, as DNA: TGTGCCAGCAGCTTCCAATATGCCACTGAAGCTTTCTTT.

This chain links TRBV10-3 with TRBJ2-7; D is tentatively TRBD1 or TRBD2 (5 bases each). The CDR3 is made up of 16 amino acids. Trimming took off 6 bases at V and 1 base at J, with 19 bases between the two ends. Germline loops: CDR1 ENHRY, CDR2 SYGVKD. CDR3 region: CAIRIDRRDGSYEQYF. DNA of the CDR3: TGTGCCATCAGAATCGATCGCCGGGACGGGTCCTACGAGCAGTACTTC.

This clonotype was seen only a few times. The J gene is TRBJ2-1, the V gene TRBV6-2 or TRBV6-3; the match to TRBD2 covers 12 bases. V lost 5 bases, J lost 6 bases, and 5 bases stayed unmatched. This CDR3 region has 15 residues. Germline CDR1 and CDR2: MNHEY and SVGEGT. CDR3 region: CASSRTSGRPNEQFF. The CDR3 DNA is TGTGCCAGCAGTCGCACTAGCGGGAGGCCCAATGAGCAGTTCTTC.

The V call is TRBV5-1, the J call TRBJ2-1; D assignment may be TRBD1 or TRBD2 (5 bases each). The germline gives CDR1 SGHRS, CDR2 YFSETQ. V lost 7 bases to trimming and J lost 3 bases, with 11 bases between them. CDR3 length: 13 residues. The CDR3 region has the DNA TGCGCCAGCGGGGACGACCACTACAATGAGCAGTTCTTC. It specifies CASGDDHYNEQFF.

This clonotype was observed at least ten times. This chain uses TRBV7-2 with TRBJ2-5; D gene uncertain. CDR1 and CDR2 (germline): SGHTA, FQGNSA. Trimming took 5 bases from V and 5 from J, leaving 12 bases between them. CDR3 length: 13 residues. Here the CDR3 reads CASSLIAEETQYF. CDR3 coding DNA: TGTGCCAGCAGCCTTATAGCCGAGGAGACCCAGTACTTC.

The rearrangement uses TRBV6-6 and TRBJ1-2, with no clear D. Germline CDR1 is MNHNY and CDR2 is SVGAGI (reference sequence). This CDR3 contains 13 residues. V was pared by 2 bases and J by 4 bases, with 8 bases between. The CDR3 reads CASSYGPRYGYTF. CDR3 DNA: TGTGCCAGCAGTTACGGGCCTCGCTATGGCTACACCTTC.

J is TRBJ1-2 and V is TRBV7-6, with D perhaps matching TRBD1 (5 bases). Germline V gene sequence: CDR1 SGHVS, CDR2 FNYEAQ. Trimming shortened V by 0 bases and J by 4 bases, and 18 bases separated the two germline ends. There are 17 residues in the CDR3. The CDR3 loop is CASSLAGPGAAGYGYTF. Here the CDR3 DNA reads TGTGCCAGCAGCTTAGCGGGTCCTGGGGCCGCTGGCTATGGCTACACCTTC.

The genes are TRBV28 and TRBJ1-4; tentative D call: TRBD1 (5 bases). Deletions cut 8 bases from V and 6 bases from J, with 13 bases between. Germline V gene data show CDR1 as MDHEN and CDR2 as SYDVKM. There are 13 residues in the CDR3. CDR3 protein: CASGLGLDEKLFF. In nucleotides, the CDR3 is TGTGCCAGCGGGCTGGGGCTTGATGAAAAACTGTTTTTT.

Worth noting for this clonotype: This may be a read error: a much more frequent sequence differs by one nucleotide. No conserved phenylalanine or tryptophan is present at the end of the CDR3, so a read error is the likely explanation. The chain carries TRBV7-2 and TRBJ2-1; 7 nucleotides agree with TRBD2. Germline V gene sequence: CDR1 SGHTA, CDR2 FQGNSA. V lost 1 base and J lost 8; bases outside the gene matches: 5. The CDR3 loop spans 14 amino acids. CDR3 in DNA: TGTGCCAGCAGCTTAGGACTAGCTTCCGATGAGCAGTTCTCC. Protein sequence: CASSLGLASDEQFS.

This sequence joins TRBV7-2 and TRBJ2-5; D is possibly TRBD1 (5 bases). With 5 bases removed from V and 7 bases from J, the gap between germline ends came to 20 bases. Germline V gene sequence: CDR1 SGHTA, CDR2 FQGNSA. The CDR3 length is 15 residues. The CDR3 loop is CASSPTALGVGTQYF. In DNA, the CDR3 is TGTGCCAGCAGCCCTACCGCCCTAGGGGTTGGGACCCAGTACTTC.

This clonotype was found a few times. The chain employs TRBV19 and TRBJ1-2; D is undetermined. The CDR3 sequence is 15 residues long. Germline loops: CDR1 LNHDA, CDR2 SQIVND (reference sequence). V was pared by 5 bases and J by 8 bases, with 21 bases between. The CDR3 DNA follows: TGTGCCAGTAGTCCCGGGCGGTTTTCGGGAAACGGCTACACCTTC. The encoded protein is CASSPGRFSGNGYTF.

The table lists this clonotype with a few counts. The rearrangement links TRBV2 to TRBJ2-5; D not certain. CDR1 is SNHLY, CDR2 FYNNEI, per germline. CDR3 length equals 13 residues. The germline V and J ends were trimmed by 1 base and 5 bases, with 8 bases remaining between them. This CDR3 is CASSEERPETQYF. The CDR3 DNA reads TGTGCCAGCAGTGAAGAGCGACCTGAGACCCAGTACTTC.

The chain employs TRBV19 and TRBJ1-1; TRBD1 aligns across 8 bases. The V gene's germline CDR1 is LNHDA and CDR2 SQIVND (reference sequence). Trimming at V came to 9 bases and at J to 2 bases, leaving 14 bases not matched to a gene. CDR3 length: 16 residues. The CDR3 is CASSDRGLNFNTEAFF. In DNA, the CDR3 is TGTGCCAGCTCTGACAGGGGCCTAAACTTTAACACTGAAGCTTTCTTT.

This chain uses TRBV7-2 with TRBJ2-7; 10 bases line up with TRBD1. V dropped 5 bases and J dropped 2; count of bases not matched to a gene: 3. Germline loops: CDR1 SGHTA, CDR2 FQGNSA. The CDR3 covers 14 residues. CDR3 DNA sequence: TGTGCCAGCAGCCGGACAGGGGGACCCTACGAGCAGTACTTC. Translated: CASSRTGGPYEQYF.

This clonotype has more than one count but fewer than ten. The chain uses TRBV12-3 or TRBV12-4 and TRBJ2-2, with TRBD1 matching 8 bases. J lost 7 bases, V lost 5 bases, and 6 bases had no gene match. The CDR3 totals 14 residues. This chain's CDR3 is CASSPGQGGGELFF. In nucleotides, the CDR3 is TGTGCCAGCAGTCCCGGACAGGGCGGCGGGGAGCTGTTTTTT.

The chain recombines TRBV11-2 with TRBJ2-1; 8 bases align to TRBD2. Germline CDR1 is SGHAT and CDR2 is FQNNGV. CDR3 length equals 16 residues. V shed 5 bases, J shed 10 bases, and the junction held 16 bases outside the gene matches. The CDR3 here is CASSNQGTSGLYEQFF. CDR3 nucleotide sequence: TGTGCCAGCAGCAACCAGGGAACTAGCGGACTTTACGAGCAGTTCTTC.

The chain joins TRBV12-3 or TRBV12-4 to TRBJ2-1; 9 bases fit TRBD1. The CDR3 is 14 amino acids. Trimming cost V 6 bases and J 6 bases; bases outside gene matches: 6. The CDR3, as DNA: TGTGCCAGCAGCCGGGACAGGGAATTCAATGAGCAGTTCTTC. This gives the protein CASSRDREFNEQFF.

V usage is TRBV7-2 and J usage is TRBJ2-7; 13 bases line up with TRBD2. The V and J ends lost 3 bases and 6 bases, in that order; junction bases with no gene match: 8. The CDR3 is 16 residues long. Germline V gene data show CDR1 as SGHTA and CDR2 as FQGNSA. As DNA, the CDR3 is TGTGCCAGCAGCTTCATTAGGACTAGCGGGAGCGGCGAGCAGTACTTC. This gives the protein CASSFIRTSGSGEQYF.

The chain is built from TRBV10-3 and TRBJ2-2; 8 bases align to TRBD1. The trim removed 0 bases at V and 3 bases at J, leaving 6 bases unmatched. Looked up from germline, CDR1 is ENHRY and CDR2 is SYGVKD. This CDR3 is 17 amino acids long. DNA of the CDR3: TGTGCCATCAGTGAGTCGGACGACAGGGGTTACACCGGGGAGCTGTTTTTT. Amino acid sequence: CAISESDDRGYTGELFF.

The V call is TRBV12-3 or TRBV12-4, the J call TRBJ2-3, with 8 nucleotides matching TRBD2. The CDR3 length is 13 residues. V lost 6 bases, J lost 6 bases, and 5 bases stayed unmatched. CDR3 in amino acids: CASSVAGSDTQYF. The CDR3 nucleotides read TGTGCCAGCAGCGTAGCGGGATCCGATACGCAGTATTTT.